This entry describes one T cell receptor beta chain. The target antigen is unknown. This sample stems from a study of cytomegalovirus exposure and HLA in healthy donors. Study-wide findings and caveats: 164 TCR beta chains were listed as cytomegalovirus-associated. In a later analysis, the majority of CMV-associated beta chains seemingly showed HLA restriction. It emerged from a later analysis that several of the most significant clusters appeared to be linked to common viral pathogens. Previous analysis showed most TCR beta V segments were productive about 90% or about 30% of the time.

The PCR contained 60 Vbeta and 13 Jbeta primers. Profiling relied on immunoSEQ multiplex PCR, and the TCRdb table lists in-frame clones only, not all of them. The data show 160,000 or so clones, with approximately 79% seen just once and 2.1% held by the top ten. The receptor's source is a man aged 40-55 years in good health and CMV-seronegative. Sequenced sample: PBMCs.

The CDR3 DNA follows: TGTGCCAGCAGCTTGAGATCCTACAATGAGCAGTTCTTC. Encoded protein: CASSLRSYNEQFF. The rearrangement joins TRBV7-2 to TRBJ2-1; no firm D call. V shed 3 bases and J shed 1 base, with 4 bases lying between them. This CDR3 contains 13 residues. Germline CDR1 and CDR2: SGHTA and FQGNSA.